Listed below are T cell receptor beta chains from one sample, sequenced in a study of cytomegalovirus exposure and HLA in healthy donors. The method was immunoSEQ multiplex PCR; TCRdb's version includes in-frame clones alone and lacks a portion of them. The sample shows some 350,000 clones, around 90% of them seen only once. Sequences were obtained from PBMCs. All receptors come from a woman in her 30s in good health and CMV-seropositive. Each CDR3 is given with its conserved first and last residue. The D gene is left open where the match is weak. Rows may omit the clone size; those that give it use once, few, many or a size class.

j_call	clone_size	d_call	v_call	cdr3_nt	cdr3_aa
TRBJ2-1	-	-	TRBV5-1	TGCGCCAGCAGCGGGAGGTCTCTTACCAATGAGCAGTTCTTC	CASSGRSLTNEQFF
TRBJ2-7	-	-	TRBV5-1	TGCGCCAGCAGGGAGGGAGGCCTGACCTACGAGCAGTACTTC	CASREGGLTYEQYF
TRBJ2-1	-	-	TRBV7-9	TGTGCCAGCAGCGGGGGTGCCTACAATGAGCAGTTCTTC	CASSGGAYNEQFF
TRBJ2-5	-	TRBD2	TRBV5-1	TGCGCCAGCAGAACTAGCGGGGGGACACACGGGACCCAGTACTTC	CASRTSGGTHGTQYF
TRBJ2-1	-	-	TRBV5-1	TGCGCCAGCAGCTTGAGTCAGGGCAATGAGCAGTTCTTC	CASSLSQGNEQFF
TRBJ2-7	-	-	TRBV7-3	TGTGCCAGCAGCTTAACCCAGGGGTGGGAGCAGTACTTC	CASSLTQGWEQYF
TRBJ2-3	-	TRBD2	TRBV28	TGTGCCAGCAGTCCCTTGACTAGCGGGATCCTAGGGGCAGATACGCAGTATTTT	CASSPLTSGILGADTQYF
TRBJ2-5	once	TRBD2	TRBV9	TGTGCCAGCAGCGCGTCGGGACTAGTGGAGACCCAGTACTTC	CASSASGLVETQYF
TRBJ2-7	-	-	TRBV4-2	TGTGCCAGCAGCCAAGATCTAGACGAGCAGTACTTC	CASSQDLDEQYF
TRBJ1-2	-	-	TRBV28	TGTGCCAGCAGTTTTAGGGCCTATGGCTACACCTTC	CASSFRAYGYTF
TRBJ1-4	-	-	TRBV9	TGTGCCAGCAGCGCTACAGGGTCCCTACCTAATGAAAAACTGTTTTTT	CASSATGSLPNEKLFF
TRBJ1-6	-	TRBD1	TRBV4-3	TGCGCCAGCAGCCAAGATCGGACAGGGTGGAATTCACCCCTCCACTTT	CASSQDRTGWNSPLHF
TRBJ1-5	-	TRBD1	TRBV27	TGTGCCAGCACCATTGACAGGGGGAGGCAGGTTTATCAGCCCCAGCATTTT	CASTIDRGRQVYQPQHF
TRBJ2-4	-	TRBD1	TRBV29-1	TGCAGCGTTGAGGGACAGGGGGCAGCCAAAAACATTCAGTACTTC	CSVEGQGAAKNIQYF
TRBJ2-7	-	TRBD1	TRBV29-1	TGCAGCGTTTCAACCGGGACAGTCCCCTACGAGCAGTACTTC	CSVSTGTVPYEQYF
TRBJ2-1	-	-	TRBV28	TGTGCCAGCAGTTTTGAACCTAACAATGAGCAGTTCTTC	CASSFEPNNEQFF
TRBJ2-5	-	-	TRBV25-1	TGTGCCAGCAGTGAACAGGGAGAGGAGACCCAGTACTTC	CASSEQGEETQYF
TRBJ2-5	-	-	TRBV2	TGTGCCAGCAAGGGCGGTCTAGCTGGGGTCCTCGAGGCCCAGTACTTC	CASKGGLAGVLEAQYF
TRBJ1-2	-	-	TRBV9	TGTGCCAGCAGCTCCCAAAACTCGGGTGGCGGCTACACCTTC	CASSSQNSGGGYTF
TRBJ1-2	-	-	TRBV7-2	TGTGCCAGCAGCCCATCGGTCGGGAACTATGGCTACACCTTC	CASSPSVGNYGYTF
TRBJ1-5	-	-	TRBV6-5	TGTGCCAGCAGTTACTCCCATCTTAGCAATCAGCCCCAGCATTTT	CASSYSHLSNQPQHF
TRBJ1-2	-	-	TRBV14	TGTGCCAGCAGCCAAGGCGGGACAAATGGCTACACCTTC	CASSQGGTNGYTF
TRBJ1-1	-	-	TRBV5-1	TGCGCCAGCAGCTTAGAGGGGAACACTGAAGCTTTCTTT	CASSLEGNTEAFF
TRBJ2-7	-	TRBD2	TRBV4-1	TGCGCCAGCAGCGAATTAGCGGGAGGGCTCGTCGAGCAGTACTTC	CASSELAGGLVEQYF
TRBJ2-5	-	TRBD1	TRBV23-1	TGCGCCAGCTCAAGACAGGGAGATTCATACTTC	CASSRQGDSYF
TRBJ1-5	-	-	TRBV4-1	TGCGCCAGCAGCCAAGATGCGGGGGGGGGTCGGCCCCAGCATTTT	CASSQDAGGGRPQHF
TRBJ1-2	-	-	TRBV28	TGTGCCAGCAGTTTTCAGGGGCCCGTGCGAGGCTACACCTTC	CASSFQGPVRGYTF
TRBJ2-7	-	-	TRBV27	TGTGCCAGCAGTTCCCTCCGGACAGCCCCCTACGAGCAGTACTTC	CASSSLRTAPYEQYF
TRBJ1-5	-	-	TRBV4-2	TGTGCCAGCAGCCAAGATCTACAGATCAATCAGCCCCAGCATTTT	CASSQDLQINQPQHF
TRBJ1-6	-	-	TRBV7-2	TGTGCCAGCAGCTCCCAATCATCGACCCTGGGTTCACCCCTCCACTTT	CASSSQSSTLGSPLHF
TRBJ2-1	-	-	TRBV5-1	TGCGCCAGCAGCTTGGACGGGTGGTCCTACAATGAGCAGTTCTTC	CASSLDGWSYNEQFF
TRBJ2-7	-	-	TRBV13	TGTGCCAGCAGCTTATCGGGGGCCGAGCAGTACTTC	CASSLSGAEQYF
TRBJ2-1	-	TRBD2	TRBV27	TGTGCCAGCAGTTTGGCGGGAGGGCAGTTGAGCTCCTACAATGAGCAGTTCTTC	CASSLAGGQLSSYNEQFF
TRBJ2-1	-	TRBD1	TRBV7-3	TGTGCCAGCAGCTTAAGCCAGGGGGTTGTGCAGTTCTTC	CASSLSQGVVQFF
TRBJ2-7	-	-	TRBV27	TGTGCCAGCAGTCCGCGGGGTAGCGGCCCTAGAGAGCAGTACTTC	CASSPRGSGPREQYF
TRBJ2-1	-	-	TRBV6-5	TGTGCCAGCACGGGGGCGGGGGTAATGTACAATGAGCAGTTCTTC	CASTGAGVMYNEQFF
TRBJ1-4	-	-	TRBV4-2	TGTGCCAGCAGCCAAGACGGGTTTGCAACTAATGAAAAACTGTTTTTT	CASSQDGFATNEKLFF
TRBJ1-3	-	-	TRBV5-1	TGCGCCAGCAGCCTCGACGGGGCTAGGGCTGGAAACACCATATATTTT	CASSLDGARAGNTIYF
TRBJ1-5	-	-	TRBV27	TGTGCCAGCAGCCCACAGCTACAGGGTTCGGATCAGCCCCAGCATTTT	CASSPQLQGSDQPQHF
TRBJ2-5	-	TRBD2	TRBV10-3	TGTGCCATCAGTAGCGGGAGTAATCAAGAGACCCAGTACTTC	CAISSGSNQETQYF
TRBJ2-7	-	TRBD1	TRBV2	TGTGCCAGCATGGGGGTCGGACAGGACTACGAGCAGTACTTC	CASMGVGQDYEQYF
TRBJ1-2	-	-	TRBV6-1	TGTGCCAGCAGTGTCGGGGGGCTAGACTATGGCTACACCTTC	CASSVGGLDYGYTF
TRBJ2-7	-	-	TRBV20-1	TGCAGTGTCCCCATGGCTTACGAGCAGTACTTC	CSVPMAYEQYF
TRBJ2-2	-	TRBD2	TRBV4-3	TGCGCCAGCAGCCAGGGGCAAGGACTAGTTGGCGGGGAGCTGTTTTTT	CASSQGQGLVGGELFF
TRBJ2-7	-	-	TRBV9	TGTGCCAGCAGCGTAGAGGGAGGTCGGGGTCTCTACGAGCAGTACTTC	CASSVEGGRGLYEQYF
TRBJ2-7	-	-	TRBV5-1	TGCGCCAGCAGCTGGACCCCGGACTACGAGCAGTACTTC	CASSWTPDYEQYF